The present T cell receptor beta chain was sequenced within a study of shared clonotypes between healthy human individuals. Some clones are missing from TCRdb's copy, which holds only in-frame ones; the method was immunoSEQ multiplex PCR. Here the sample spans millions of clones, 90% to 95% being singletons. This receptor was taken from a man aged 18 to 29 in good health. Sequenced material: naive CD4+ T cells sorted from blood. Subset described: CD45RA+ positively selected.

CDR3 nucleotide sequence: TGTGCCAGCAGTTCCCCCGGGACACGGAACACTGAAGCTTTCTTT. The encoded protein is CASSSPGTRNTEAFF. The rearrangement joins TRBV28 to TRBJ1-1, with a possible D match to TRBD1 (6 bases). V was shortened by 4 bases and J by 1 base, with 13 bases between the two germline ends. Germline CDR1 is MDHEN and CDR2 is SYDVKM. The CDR3 totals 15 residues.